This T cell receptor beta chain was sequenced for a study of blood T cell repertoires in COVID-19. This clone was recorded once. The germline V gene encodes CDR1 LGHDT and CDR2 YNNKEL (reference sequence). This CDR3 comprises 13 residues. The ends were cut back, 2 bases at V and 4 bases at J, with 9 bases in the middle. Sequenced by immunoSEQ multiplex PCR; TCRdb stores in-frame clones only, minus some. The table lists about 130,000 clones, approximately 80% of them singletons, with 9.5% to 10% in the top ten. V and J are TRBV3-1 (or the pseudogene TRBV3-2) and TRBJ2-7; possible D gene TRBD1, 6 bases. The sequencing input was peripheral blood. The sequence derives from a man aged 35-49 years with active or convalescent COVID-19. The DNA for the CDR3 is TGTGCCAGCAGCCAACGCAGGGGTTACGAGCAGTACTTC. Encoded protein: CASSQRRGYEQYF.